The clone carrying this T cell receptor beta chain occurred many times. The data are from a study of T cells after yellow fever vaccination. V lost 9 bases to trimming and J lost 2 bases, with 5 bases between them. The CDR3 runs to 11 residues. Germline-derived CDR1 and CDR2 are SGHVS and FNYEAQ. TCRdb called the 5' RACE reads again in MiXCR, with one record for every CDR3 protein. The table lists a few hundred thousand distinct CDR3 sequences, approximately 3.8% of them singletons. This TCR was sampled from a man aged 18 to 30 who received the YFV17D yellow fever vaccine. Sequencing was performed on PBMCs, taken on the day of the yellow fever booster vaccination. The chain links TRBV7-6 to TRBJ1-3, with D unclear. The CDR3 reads CASGPGNTIYF. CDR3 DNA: TGTGCCAGTGGTCCTGGAAACACCATATATTTT.